Below, one T cell receptor (beta chain) is given with its context. One end of the junction does not line up with germline, which may come from a read error. This record belongs to a study of blood T cells in healthy people across ages. Germline V gives CDR1 SGHDT, CDR2 YYEEEE. CDR3 length: 15 amino acids. A J-beta primer mix and a sample-barcoded 5' primer were used in a second PCR of about 7 to 12 cycles. Every cDNA molecule bore a tag from a template-switch adaptor containing 12 random nucleotides. TCRdb fed the 5' RACE reads into MiXCR, producing one record per CDR3 protein. This sample has over a million distinct CDR3 sequences; around 59% occur once, and the top ten carry over 5.5%.

The sequence was obtained from a young man in good health. The chain joins TRBV5-6 to TRBJ2-7; 7 bases agree with TRBD1. The closer fit of TRBJ2-5 to the DNA end suggests the J call may be wrong. The sample was blood. The CDR3 sequence: CASSRATGVVETQYF. For the CDR3, the DNA is TGCGCCAGCAGCCGGGCAACAGGGGTGGTGGAGACCCAGTACTTC.